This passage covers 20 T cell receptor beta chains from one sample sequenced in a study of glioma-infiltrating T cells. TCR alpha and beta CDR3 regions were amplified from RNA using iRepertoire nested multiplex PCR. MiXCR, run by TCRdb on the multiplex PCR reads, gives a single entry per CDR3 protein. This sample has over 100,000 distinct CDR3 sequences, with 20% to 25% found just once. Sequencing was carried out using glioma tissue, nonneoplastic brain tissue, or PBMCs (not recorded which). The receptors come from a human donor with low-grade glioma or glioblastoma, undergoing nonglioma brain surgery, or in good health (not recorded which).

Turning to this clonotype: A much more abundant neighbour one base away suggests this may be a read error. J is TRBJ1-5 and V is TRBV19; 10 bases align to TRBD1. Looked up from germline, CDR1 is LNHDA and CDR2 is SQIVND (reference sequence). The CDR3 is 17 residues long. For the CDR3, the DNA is TGTGCCGGTAGTATGACCCGGACAGGGGGGAGCAATCAGCCCCAGCATTTT. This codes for CAGSMTRTGGSNQPQHF. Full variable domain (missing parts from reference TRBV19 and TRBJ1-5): DGGITQSPKYLFRKEGQNVTLSCEQNLNHDAMYWYRQDPGQGLRLIYYSQIVNDFQKGDIAEGYSVSREKKESFPLTVTSAQKNPTAFYLCAGSMTRTGGSNQPQHFGDGTRLSIL.

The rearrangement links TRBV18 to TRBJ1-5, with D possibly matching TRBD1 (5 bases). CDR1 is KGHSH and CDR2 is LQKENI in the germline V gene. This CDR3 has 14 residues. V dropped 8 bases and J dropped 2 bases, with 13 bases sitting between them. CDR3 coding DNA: TGTGCCAGCACGTCCGGGGCCCGCAATCAGCCCCAGCATTTT. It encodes CASTSGARNQPQHF. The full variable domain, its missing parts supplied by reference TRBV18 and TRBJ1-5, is NAGVMQNPRHLVRRRGQEARLRCSPMKGHSHVYWYRQLPEEGLKFMVYLQKENIIDESGMPKERFSAEFPKEGPSILRIQQVVRGDSAAYFCASTSGARNQPQHFGDGTRLSIL.

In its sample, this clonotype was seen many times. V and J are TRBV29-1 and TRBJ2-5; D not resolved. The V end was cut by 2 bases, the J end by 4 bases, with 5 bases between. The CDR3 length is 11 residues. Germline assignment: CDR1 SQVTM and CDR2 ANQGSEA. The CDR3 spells CSVEMVETQYF. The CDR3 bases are TGCAGCGTTGAAATGGTAGAGACCCAGTACTTC.

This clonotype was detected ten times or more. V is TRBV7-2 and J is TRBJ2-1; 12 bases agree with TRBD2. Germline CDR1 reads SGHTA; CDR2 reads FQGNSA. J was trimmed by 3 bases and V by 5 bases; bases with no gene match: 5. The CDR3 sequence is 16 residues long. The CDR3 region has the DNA TGTGCCAGCAGCAAGACTAGCGGGAGAATCTACAATGAGCAGTTCTTC. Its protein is CASSKTSGRIYNEQFF.

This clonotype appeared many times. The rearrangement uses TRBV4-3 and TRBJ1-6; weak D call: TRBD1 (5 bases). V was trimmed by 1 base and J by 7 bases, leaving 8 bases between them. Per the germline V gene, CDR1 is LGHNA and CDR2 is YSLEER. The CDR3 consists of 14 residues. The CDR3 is CASSQAGTNSPLHF. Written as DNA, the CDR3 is TGCGCCAGCAGCCAAGCCGGGACGAATTCACCCCTCCACTTT.

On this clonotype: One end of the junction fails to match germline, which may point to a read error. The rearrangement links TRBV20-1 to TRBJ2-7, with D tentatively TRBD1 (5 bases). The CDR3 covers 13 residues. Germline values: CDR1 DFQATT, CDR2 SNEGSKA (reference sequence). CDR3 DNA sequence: TGCAGTGCTAGAGGGGGCAACTCCCACGAGCAGTACTTC. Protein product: CSARGGNSHEQYF.

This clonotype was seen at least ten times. The CDR3 region is CASSQGGTSATNEKLFF. In nucleotides, the CDR3 is TGTGCCAGCAGCCAAGGGGGAACTTCTGCAACTAATGAAAAACTGTTTTTT. The chain has TRBV3-1 and TRBJ1-4; no definite D call. The germline V gene has CDR1 LGHDT and CDR2 YNNKEL (reference sequence). Trimming removed 1 base from V and 0 bases from J, with 12 bases in between. This CDR3 is built from 17 residues.

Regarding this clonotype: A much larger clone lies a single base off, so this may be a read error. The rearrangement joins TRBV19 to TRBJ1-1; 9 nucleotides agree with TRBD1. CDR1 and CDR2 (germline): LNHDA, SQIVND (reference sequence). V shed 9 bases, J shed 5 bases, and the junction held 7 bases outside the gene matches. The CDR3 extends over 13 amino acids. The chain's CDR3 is CARGTGKKTEAFF. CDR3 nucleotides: TGTGCCAGGGGGACAGGGAAGAAAACTGAAGCTTTCTTT.

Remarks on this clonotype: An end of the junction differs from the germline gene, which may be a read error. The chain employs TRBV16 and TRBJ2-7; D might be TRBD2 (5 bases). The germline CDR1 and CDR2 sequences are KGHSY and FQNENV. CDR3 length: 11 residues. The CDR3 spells CAISFAEVQYF. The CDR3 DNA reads TGTGCCATCAGCTTCGCGGAGGTGCAGTACTTC.

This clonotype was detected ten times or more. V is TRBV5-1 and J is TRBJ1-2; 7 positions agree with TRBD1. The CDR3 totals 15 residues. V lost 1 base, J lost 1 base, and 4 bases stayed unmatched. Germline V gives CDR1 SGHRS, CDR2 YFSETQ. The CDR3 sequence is CASSLTGAHNYGYTF. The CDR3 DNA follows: TGCGCCAGCAGCTTGACAGGGGCACATAACTATGGCTACACCTTC.

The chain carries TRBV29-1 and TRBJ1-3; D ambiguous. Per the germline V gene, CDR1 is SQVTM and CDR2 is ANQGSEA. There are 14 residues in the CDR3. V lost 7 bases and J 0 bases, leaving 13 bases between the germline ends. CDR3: CSAQPSGSGNTIYF. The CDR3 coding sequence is TGCAGCGCGCAACCGTCGGGCTCTGGAAACACCATATATTTT. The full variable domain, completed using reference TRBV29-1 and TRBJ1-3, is SAVISQKPSRDICQRGTSLTIQCQVDSQVTMMFWYRQQPGQSLTLIATANQGSEATYESGFVIDKFPISRPNLTFSTLTVSNMSPEDSSIYLCSAQPSGSGNTIYFGEGSWLTVV.

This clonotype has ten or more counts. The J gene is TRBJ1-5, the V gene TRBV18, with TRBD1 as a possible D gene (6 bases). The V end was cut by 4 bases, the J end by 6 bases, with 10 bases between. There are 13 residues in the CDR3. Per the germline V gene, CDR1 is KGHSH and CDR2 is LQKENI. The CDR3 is CASSLGGLQPQHF. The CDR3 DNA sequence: TGTGCCAGCTCACTCGGGGGGCTTCAGCCCCAGCATTTT. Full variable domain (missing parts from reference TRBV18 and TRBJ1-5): NAGVMQNPRHLVRRRGQEARLRCSPMKGHSHVYWYRQLPEEGLKFMVYLQKENIIDESGMPKERFSAEFPKEGPSILRIQQVVRGDSAAYFCASSLGGLQPQHFGDGTRLSIL.

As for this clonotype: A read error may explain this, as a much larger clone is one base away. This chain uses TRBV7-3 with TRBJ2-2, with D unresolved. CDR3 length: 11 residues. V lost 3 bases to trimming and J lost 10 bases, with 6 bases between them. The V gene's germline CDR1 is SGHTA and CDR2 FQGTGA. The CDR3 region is CASSFRAELFF. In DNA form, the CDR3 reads TGTGCCAGCAGCTTTAGAGCGGAGCTGTTTTTT.

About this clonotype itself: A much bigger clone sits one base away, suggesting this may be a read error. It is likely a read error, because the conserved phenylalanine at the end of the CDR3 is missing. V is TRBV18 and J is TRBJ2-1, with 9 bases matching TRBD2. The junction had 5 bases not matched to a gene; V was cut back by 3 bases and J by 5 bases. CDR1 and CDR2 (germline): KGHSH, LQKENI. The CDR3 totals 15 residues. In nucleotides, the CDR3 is TGTGCCAGCTCACCCACCGGGACTAGCAACAATGAGCAGTTCTTA. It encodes CASSPTGTSNNEQFL.

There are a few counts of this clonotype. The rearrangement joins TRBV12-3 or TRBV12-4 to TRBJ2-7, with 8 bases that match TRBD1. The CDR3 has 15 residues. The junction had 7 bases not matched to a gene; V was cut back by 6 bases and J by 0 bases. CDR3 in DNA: TGTGCCAGCAGGACTGGACAGGGTGGCTCCTACGAGCAGTACTTC. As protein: CASRTGQGGSYEQYF.

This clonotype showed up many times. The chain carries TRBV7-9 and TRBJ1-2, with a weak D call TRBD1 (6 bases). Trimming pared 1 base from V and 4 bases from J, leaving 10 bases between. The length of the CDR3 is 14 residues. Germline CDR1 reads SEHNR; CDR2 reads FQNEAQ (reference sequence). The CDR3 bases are TGTGCCAGCAGCTTAGATACAGGGATCTATGGCTACACCTTC. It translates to CASSLDTGIYGYTF.

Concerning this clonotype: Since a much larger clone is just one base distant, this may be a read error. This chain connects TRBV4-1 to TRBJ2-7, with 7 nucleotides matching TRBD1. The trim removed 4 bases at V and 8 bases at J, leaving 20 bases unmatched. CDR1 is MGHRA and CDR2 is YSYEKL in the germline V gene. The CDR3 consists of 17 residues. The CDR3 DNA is TGCGCCAGCAGCCTCCTTAAAACGGGACAGAGTTTTTACAAGCAGTACTTC. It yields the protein CASSLLKTGQSFYKQYF.

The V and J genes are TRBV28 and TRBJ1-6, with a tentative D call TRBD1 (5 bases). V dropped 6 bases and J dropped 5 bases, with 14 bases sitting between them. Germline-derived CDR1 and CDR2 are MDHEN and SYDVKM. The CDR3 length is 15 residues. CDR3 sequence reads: CASRLRGRDNSPLHF. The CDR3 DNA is TGTGCCAGCAGGCTGAGGGGCAGGGATAATTCACCCCTCCACTTT.

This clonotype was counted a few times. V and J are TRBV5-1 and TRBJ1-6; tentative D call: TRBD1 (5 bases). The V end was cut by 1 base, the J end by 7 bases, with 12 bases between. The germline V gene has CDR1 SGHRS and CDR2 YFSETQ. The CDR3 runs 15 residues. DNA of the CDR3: TGCGCCAGCAGCTTGCAGGACACGCTAAATTCACCCCTCCACTTT. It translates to CASSLQDTLNSPLHF. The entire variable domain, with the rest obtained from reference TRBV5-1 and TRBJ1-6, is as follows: KAGVTQTPRYLIKTRGQQVTLSCSPISGHRSVSWYQQTPGQGLQFLFEYFSETQRNKGNFPGRFSGRQFSNSRSEMNVSTLELGDSALYLCASSLQDTLNSPLHFGNGTRLTVT.

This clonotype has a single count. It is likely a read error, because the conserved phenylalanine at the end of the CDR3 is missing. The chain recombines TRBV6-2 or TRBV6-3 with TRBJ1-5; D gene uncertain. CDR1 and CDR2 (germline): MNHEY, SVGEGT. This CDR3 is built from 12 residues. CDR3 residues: CASNYPEQPQHC. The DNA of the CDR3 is TGTGCCAGCAATTACCCAGAACAGCCCCAGCATTGT.